Listed below are T cell receptor beta chains from one sample, sequenced in a study of brain T cells in children with intractable seizures. Clones were sequenced by immunoSEQ multiplex PCR, and TCRdb holds only the in-frame ones, with some missing. Among about 320,000 clones listed, nearly 95% were seen once. Material: peripheral blood, obtained more than 4 months after surgery. The receptor set was obtained from a boy under two years old with tuberous sclerosis and intractable seizures. Each CDR3 is given with its conserved first and last residue. The order of the fields is D gene, V gene, J gene, clone size, CDR3 protein, CDR3 DNA. D genes are given only for firm matches. Rows may omit the clone size; those that give it use once, few, many or a size class.

d_call: -
v_call: TRBV3-1/TRBV3-2
j_call: TRBJ2-7
clone_size: -
cdr3_aa: CASSQGPVAYEQYF
cdr3_nt: TGTGCCAGCAGCCAAGGCCCTGTCGCCTACGAGCAGTACTTC

d_call: TRBD2
v_call: TRBV7-3
j_call: TRBJ2-1
clone_size: -
cdr3_aa: CASSLGWGPSGRAYNEQFF
cdr3_nt: TGTGCCAGCAGCCTAGGTTGGGGACCGAGCGGGAGGGCCTACAATGAGCAGTTCTTC

d_call: TRBD2
v_call: TRBV4-1
j_call: TRBJ2-1
clone_size: -
cdr3_aa: CASSQEGTSGENEQFF
cdr3_nt: TGCGCCAGCAGCCAAGAGGGGACTAGCGGGGAGAATGAGCAGTTCTTC

d_call: TRBD2
v_call: TRBV11-1
j_call: TRBJ2-7
clone_size: -
cdr3_aa: CASSLVAGDPYEQYF
cdr3_nt: TGTGCCAGCAGCTTAGTAGCGGGGGACCCCTACGAGCAGTACTTC

d_call: -
v_call: TRBV7-3
j_call: TRBJ1-1
clone_size: once
cdr3_aa: CASSQGGTEAFF
cdr3_nt: TGTGCCAGCAGCCAAGGGGGCACTGAAGCTTTCTTT

d_call: -
v_call: TRBV5-1
j_call: TRBJ2-3
clone_size: -
cdr3_aa: CASQTSTDTQYF
cdr3_nt: TGCGCCAGCCAGACAAGCACAGATACGCAGTATTTT

d_call: TRBD1
v_call: TRBV28
j_call: TRBJ2-5
clone_size: -
cdr3_aa: CASSEDRGRETQYF
cdr3_nt: TGTGCCAGCAGTGAAGACAGGGGCCGCGAGACCCAGTACTTC

d_call: -
v_call: TRBV29-1
j_call: TRBJ1-2
clone_size: -
cdr3_aa: CSVAWQDYGYTF
cdr3_nt: TGCAGCGTTGCCTGGCAGGACTATGGCTACACCTTC

d_call: -
v_call: TRBV28
j_call: TRBJ1-1
clone_size: -
cdr3_aa: CASSSAGLDTEAFF
cdr3_nt: TGTGCCAGCAGTTCCGCAGGGCTAGACACTGAAGCTTTCTTT

d_call: TRBD1
v_call: TRBV5-6
j_call: TRBJ2-5
clone_size: -
cdr3_aa: CASSFGRQGQRETQYF
cdr3_nt: TGTGCCAGCAGCTTCGGAAGACAGGGGCAGAGAGAGACCCAGTACTTC